This T cell receptor (beta chain) was sequenced for a study of cytomegalovirus exposure and HLA in healthy donors. For the study at large: The same platform was used for the 120 validation repertoires and the roughly 640 first-cohort repertoires, a later analysis reported. Study-wide findings and caveats: In vitro data verified a few CMV-associated chains as specific for CMV antigens. Cytomegalovirus association was assigned to some 160 TCR beta chains.

This CDR3 has 18 amino acids. Germline values: CDR1 LGHNA, CDR2 YNFKEQ. The ends were cut back, 0 bases at V and 0 bases at J, with 12 bases in the middle. Measured with immunoSEQ multiplex PCR; TCRdb has only the in-frame clones, and not every one. The table has roughly 65,000 clones, about nine tenths seen once; the top ten hold about 3%. With regard to this clone: Its specificity is unknown.

Material for sequencing was PBMCs. The receptor was isolated from a man younger than 35 in good health and CMV-seronegative. V is TRBV4-2 and J is TRBJ2-6; perhaps TRBD1 as D (6 bases). The CDR3 region has the DNA TGTGCCAGCAGCCAAGATGAATGGGGGCCCTCTGGGGCCAACGTCCTGACTTTC. Protein: CASSQDEWGPSGANVLTF.